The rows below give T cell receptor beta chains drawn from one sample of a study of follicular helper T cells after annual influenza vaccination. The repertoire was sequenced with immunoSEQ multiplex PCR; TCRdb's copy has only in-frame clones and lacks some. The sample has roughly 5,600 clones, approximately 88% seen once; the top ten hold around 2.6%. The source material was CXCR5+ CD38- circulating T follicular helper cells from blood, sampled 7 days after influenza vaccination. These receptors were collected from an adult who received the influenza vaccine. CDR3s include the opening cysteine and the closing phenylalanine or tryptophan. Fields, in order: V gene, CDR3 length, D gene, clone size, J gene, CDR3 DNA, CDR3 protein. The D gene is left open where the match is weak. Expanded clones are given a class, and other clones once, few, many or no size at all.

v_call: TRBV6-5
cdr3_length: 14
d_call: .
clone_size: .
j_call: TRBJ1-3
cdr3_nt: TGTGCCAGCAGTCCTCGCAGCTCTGGAAACACCATATATTTT
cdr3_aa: CASSPRSSGNTIYF

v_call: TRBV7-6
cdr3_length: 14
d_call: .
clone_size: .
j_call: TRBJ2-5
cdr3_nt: TGTGCCAGCAGCTTAGTGGGGGCCGGGGAGACCCAGTACTTC
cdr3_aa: CASSLVGAGETQYF

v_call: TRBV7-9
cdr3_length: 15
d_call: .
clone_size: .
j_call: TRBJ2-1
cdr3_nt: TGTGCCATCCCCAAGGGAGCGCGCTCCTACAATGAGCAGTTCTTC
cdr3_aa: CAIPKGARSYNEQFF

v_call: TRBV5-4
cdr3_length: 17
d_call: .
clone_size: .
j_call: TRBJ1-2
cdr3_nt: TGTGCCAGCAGCTCGCCTAACTTAGGGACACCAGACTATGGCTACACCTTC
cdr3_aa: CASSSPNLGTPDYGYTF

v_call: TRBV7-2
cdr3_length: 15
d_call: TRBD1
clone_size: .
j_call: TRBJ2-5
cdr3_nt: TGTGCCAGCAGCAAGAATTATCAGGGGGAAGAGACCCAGTACTTC
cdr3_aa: CASSKNYQGEETQYF

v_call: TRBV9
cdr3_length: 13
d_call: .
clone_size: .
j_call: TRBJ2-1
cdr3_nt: TGTGCCAGCAGCGTCACGGGGTACAATGAGCAGTTCTTC
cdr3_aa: CASSVTGYNEQFF

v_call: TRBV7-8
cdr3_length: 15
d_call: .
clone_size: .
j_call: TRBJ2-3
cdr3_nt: TGTGCCAGCAGCCCCCGGGACACAAGCACAGATACGCAGTATTTT
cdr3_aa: CASSPRDTSTDTQYF

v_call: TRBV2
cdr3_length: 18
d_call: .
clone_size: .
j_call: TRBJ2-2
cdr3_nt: TGTGCCAGCAGTGAAGGCCTAGCGACCTCCTGGGACACCGGGGAGCTGTTTTTT
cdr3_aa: CASSEGLATSWDTGELFF

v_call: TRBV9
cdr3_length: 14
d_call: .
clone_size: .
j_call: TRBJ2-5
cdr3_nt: TGTGCCAGCAGCGTAGATGTGTCCCAAGAGACCCAGTACTTC
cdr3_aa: CASSVDVSQETQYF

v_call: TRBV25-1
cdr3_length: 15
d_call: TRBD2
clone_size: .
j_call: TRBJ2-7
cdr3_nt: TGTGCCAGCAGTGAGAGCGGGGGTTTCTCCTACGAGCAGTACTTC
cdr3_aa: CASSESGGFSYEQYF

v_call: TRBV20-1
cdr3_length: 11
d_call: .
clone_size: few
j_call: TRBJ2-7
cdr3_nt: TGCAGTGCTAGGACCACCTACGAGCAGTACTTC
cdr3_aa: CSARTTYEQYF

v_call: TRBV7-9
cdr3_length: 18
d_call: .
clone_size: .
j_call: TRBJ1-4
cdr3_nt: TGTGCCAGCAGCTTAGTGGTAGGGGCCTCGCGCGATAATGAAAAACTGTTTTTT
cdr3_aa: CASSLVVGASRDNEKLFF

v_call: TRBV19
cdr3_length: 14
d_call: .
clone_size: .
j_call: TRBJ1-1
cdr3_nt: TGTGCCAGTAGCCCGGGACACACGATTGGAGCAGCTTTCTTT
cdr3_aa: CASSPGHTIGAAFF

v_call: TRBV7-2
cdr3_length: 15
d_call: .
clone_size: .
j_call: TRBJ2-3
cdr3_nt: TGTGCCAGCAGCTTGCCGGGGGCCAGGGCAGATACGCAGTATTTT
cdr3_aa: CASSLPGARADTQYF

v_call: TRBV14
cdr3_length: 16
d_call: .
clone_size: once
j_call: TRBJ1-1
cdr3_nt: TGTGCCAGCAGCCAAGATCTCGGGCAGGGCCCCACTGAAGCTTTCTTT
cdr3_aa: CASSQDLGQGPTEAFF

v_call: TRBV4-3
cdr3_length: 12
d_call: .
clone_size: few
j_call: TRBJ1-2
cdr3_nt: TGCGCCAGCAGCCAAGATCAGCTAGGCTACACCTTC
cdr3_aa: CASSQDQLGYTF

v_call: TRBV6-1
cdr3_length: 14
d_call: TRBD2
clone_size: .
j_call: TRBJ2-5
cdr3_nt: TGTGCCAGCAGCCTCGGTAGCGGGCAAGAGACCCAGTACTTC
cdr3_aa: CASSLGSGQETQYF

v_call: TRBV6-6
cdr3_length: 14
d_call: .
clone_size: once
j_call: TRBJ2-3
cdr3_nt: TGTGCCAGCAGCCCCGGACAGCTCACAGATACGCAGTATTTT
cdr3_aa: CASSPGQLTDTQYF

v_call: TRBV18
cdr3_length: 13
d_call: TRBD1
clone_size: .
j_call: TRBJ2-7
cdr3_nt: TGTGCCAGCTCACCTTCGGACAGGGCCGAGCAGTACTTC
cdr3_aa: CASSPSDRAEQYF

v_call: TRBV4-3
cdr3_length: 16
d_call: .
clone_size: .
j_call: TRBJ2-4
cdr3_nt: TGCGCCAGCAGCCAAGAGGACGGGGTTAGCAAAAACATTCAGTACTTC
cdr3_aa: CASSQEDGVSKNIQYF

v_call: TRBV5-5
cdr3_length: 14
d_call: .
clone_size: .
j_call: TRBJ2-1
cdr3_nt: TGTGCCAGCAGCTTCGATGGAAATGGGAATGAGCAGTTCTTC
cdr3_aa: CASSFDGNGNEQFF

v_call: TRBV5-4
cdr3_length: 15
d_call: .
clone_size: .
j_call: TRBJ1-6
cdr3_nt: TGTGCCAGCAGCTTGGTACAGGGAGATAATTCACCCCTCCACTTT
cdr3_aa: CASSLVQGDNSPLHF

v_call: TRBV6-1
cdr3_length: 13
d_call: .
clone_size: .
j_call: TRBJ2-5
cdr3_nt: TGTGCCAGCAGTTCGAATTGGGCGGAGACCCAGTACTTC
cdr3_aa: CASSSNWAETQYF